This T cell receptor (beta chain) emerged from a study of read filtering for tumor transcriptome and immune sequencing. This clonotype was counted many times. Its antigen is not identified. The library was built from about 400 ng RNA with molecular barcoded adaptors for alpha/delta and beta/gamma chains. One entry per CDR3 protein results from TCRdb running MiXCR on the reads. Here the sample spans roughly 130,000 distinct CDR3 sequences, about an eighth being singletons. Study observations and caveats: RNA-seq captured clonotypes less deeply and reliably than IR-seq. IR-seq and RNA-seq agreed better without single-read clonotypes.

V lost 6 bases to trimming and J lost 0 bases, with 15 bases between them. Germline assignment: CDR1 DFQATT and CDR2 SNEGSKA (reference sequence). The CDR3 is 15 residues long. This sequence was found in a donor at least 40 years old with multiple myeloma. The material sequenced was a population of CD138-negative cells sorted from bone marrow. This chain joins TRBV20-1 and TRBJ2-1; tentatively, D is TRBD1 or TRBD2 (6 bases each). The CDR3 sequence: CSALGGKGSYNEQFF. In DNA form, the CDR3 reads TGCAGTGCCTTGGGGGGCAAGGGCTCCTACAATGAGCAGTTCTTC.